This entry describes one T cell receptor (beta chain). The target antigen is unknown. The germline gives CDR1 SGHNT, CDR2 YENEEA. V shed 5 bases and J shed 8 bases, with 13 bases lying between them. CDR3 length: 13 residues. This sample was included in a study of T cell repertoires in cytomegalovirus infection. For the study at large: CMV epitopes, recently identified HLA-C-restricted and well-studied HLA-B-restricted, were used. The study, taken as a whole, reports: Dominant in the ex vivo response were TCR beta clonotypes restricted by HLA-C and specific for CMV. The study identified carriers of CMV plus the relevant HLA from cumulative public TCR beta family frequency.

TCRdb fed the reads into MiXCR, producing one record per CDR3 protein. The sample has about a million distinct CDR3 sequences, roughly 30% seen once; the top ten hold about 14%. The sample here was cultured CD8+ T cells from PBMCs, taken from culture after CMV antigen stimulation. The TCR sequence derives from a human donor in good health (CMV status not recorded). Some clones in this sample may be carry-over from other donors' samples. The V call is TRBV11-3, the J call TRBJ2-1; a weak D match, TRBD2 (5 bases). In DNA form, the CDR3 reads TGTGCCAGCAGCGGGGAGTACGGGGATGAGCAGTTCTTC. This gives the protein CASSGEYGDEQFF.